A selection of T cell receptor beta chains follows, all from one sample in a study of blood T cell repertoires in COVID-19. Clones were read by immunoSEQ multiplex PCR, and TCRdb kept only the in-frame ones, dropping some. The data hold around 140,000 clones, with 76% observed a single time. Sequencing used peripheral blood. These TCRs come from a woman of 80 years or more with active or convalescent COVID-19. Both conserved end residues are part of each CDR3. The D gene is left open where the match is weak. Rows may omit the clone size; those that give it use once, few, many or a size class.

v_gene	j_gene	abundance	d_gene	CDR3aa	CDR3nt
TRBV5-1	TRBJ2-1	once	NA	CASSLLGPGYGNEQFF	TGCGCCAGCAGCTTATTAGGGCCAGGGTATGGGAATGAGCAGTTCTTC
TRBV27	TRBJ2-7	NA	NA	CASSLSPSFEQYF	TGTGCCAGCAGTTTATCTCCTAGCTTCGAGCAGTACTTC
TRBV28	TRBJ1-1	few	TRBD1	CASSTDRGMWNDTEAFF	TGTGCCAGCAGTACCGACAGGGGAATGTGGAATGACACTGAAGCTTTCTTT
TRBV11-2	TRBJ1-6	NA	NA	CASSLQAGSHSPLHF	TGTGCCAGCAGCTTACAAGCAGGGTCACATTCACCCCTCCACTTT
TRBV7-3	TRBJ2-3	NA	TRBD2	CASSLGALAVINPRTDTQYF	TGTGCCAGCAGCTTAGGCGCCCTAGCGGTAATTAACCCTCGCACAGATACGCAGTATTTT
TRBV28	TRBJ2-5	NA	TRBD1	CASRPGQGGKTQYF	TGTGCCAGCAGACCGGGACAGGGGGGGAAGACCCAGTACTTC
TRBV19	TRBJ1-2	NA	NA	CASSETGKNYGYTF	TGTGCCAGTAGTGAAACCGGTAAAAACTATGGCTACACCTTC
TRBV9	TRBJ2-7	NA	NA	CASSVGPGQQYEQYF	TGTGCCAGCAGCGTAGGGCCCGGACAGCAGTACGAGCAGTACTTC
TRBV7-7	TRBJ2-5	NA	TRBD1	CASSLKTGGTGQETQYF	TGTGCTAGCAGCTTAAAGACAGGGGGAACGGGGCAAGAGACCCAGTACTTC
TRBV19	TRBJ2-7	NA	NA	CASSIGGRYEQYF	TGTGCCAGTAGTATCGGGGGTAGGTACGAGCAGTACTTC
TRBV5-1	TRBJ1-2	few	NA	CASSPDRGGRTTNYGYTF	TGCGCCAGCAGCCCGGATCGCGGTGGCAGGACAACTAACTATGGCTACACCTTC
TRBV9	TRBJ2-3	NA	NA	CASSGSLTAGISTDTQYF	TGTGCCAGCAGCGGAAGTTTAACTGCGGGGATATCCACAGATACGCAGTATTTT
TRBV18	TRBJ1-2	NA	NA	CASSSTLPGLKSYGYTF	TGTGCCAGCTCATCAACATTACCGGGACTCAAAAGCTATGGCTACACCTTC
TRBV5-1	TRBJ2-7	NA	TRBD2	CASSFCRGGVCEQYF	TGCGCCAGCAGCTTTTGTCGCGGGGGGGTGTGCGAGCAGTACTTC
TRBV2	TRBJ2-1	few	TRBD2	CASRGAGIYNEQFF	TGTGCCAGCAGGGGAGCGGGGATCTACAATGAGCAGTTCTTC
TRBV19	TRBJ1-3	many	NA	CASGVSVLSGNTIYF	TGTGCCAGTGGAGTAAGCGTACTCTCTGGAAACACCATATATTTT
TRBV30	TRBJ2-7	NA	TRBD2	CAWSIGGTRVDEQYF	TGTGCCTGGAGTATCGGGGGGACTAGAGTCGACGAGCAGTACTTC
TRBV28	TRBJ1-1	NA	NA	CASSGPRIENTEAFF	TGTGCCAGCAGTGGGCCCCGGATCGAAAACACTGAAGCTTTCTTT